The next 27 T cell receptor beta chains were all read from a single sample in a study of beta chain features in type 1 diabetes. Every bit of the isolated RNA underwent reverse transcription, so sequencing read expressed TCRB transcripts. The data were produced by immunoSEQ multiplex PCR, yet TCRdb's version contains in-frame clones alone and is incomplete. Seen here are hundreds of thousands of clones, roughly two thirds observed once, and the top ten hold 0.053%. Sequencing was performed on naive CD4+ T cells from blood. The receptors were gathered from a man aged 25 to 45 in good health.

The chain links TRBV5-1 to TRBJ2-3; D is unclear. This CDR3 is 13 amino acids long. The germline V and J ends were trimmed by 0 bases and 5 bases, with 7 bases remaining between them. Germline V lookup: CDR1 SGHRS, CDR2 YFSETQ. The CDR3 DNA is TGCGCCAGCAGCTTGGGGGATATAGATACGCAGTATTTT. This sequence encodes CASSLGDIDTQYF.

In regard to this clone: Distinct nucleotide sequences in the sample also encode this CDR3. Written as DNA, the CDR3 is TGCAGCGTTGAAGATCGCGTCAGGACAGAAGCTTTCTTT. Translation gives CSVEDRVRTEAFF. The rearrangement uses TRBV29-1 and TRBJ1-1; D may be TRBD1 (5 bases). V was shortened by 0 bases and J by 8 bases, with 13 bases between the two germline ends. Germline V gene lookup returns CDR1 SQVTM and CDR2 ANQGSEA. This CDR3 is built from 13 residues.

This clone was counted between two and nine times. This sample includes further DNA sequences coding for the same CDR3. The chain carries TRBV5-1 and TRBJ2-3; no reliable D call. This CDR3 is built from 14 residues. Looked up from germline, CDR1 is SGHRS and CDR2 is YFSETQ. Between the trimmed V and J ends, which lost 0 bases and 0 bases, there was a span of 5 bases. CDR3 DNA: TGCGCCAGCAGCTTGGCAGGCAGCACAGATACGCAGTATTTT. Translating it yields CASSLAGSTDTQYF.

This CDR3 reads CASSAQGAELYEQYF. CDR3 bases: TGTGCCAGCAGCGCCCAGGGCGCTGAACTCTACGAGCAGTACTTC. The V gene is TRBV9, the J gene TRBJ2-7; D may be TRBD1 (5 bases). The CDR3 runs to 15 residues. V was clipped by 3 bases and J by 3 bases, with 16 bases between them. Germline V gene data show CDR1 as SGDLS and CDR2 as YYNGEE.

This chain connects TRBV4-3 to TRBJ2-7; TRBD1 is a possible D gene (5 bases). Germline V gives CDR1 LGHNA, CDR2 YSLEER. The CDR3 extends over 13 amino acids. Trimming took off 1 base at V and 5 bases at J, with 9 bases between the two ends. The DNA for the CDR3 is TGCGCCAGCAGCCAAGGGCTAGGGGACGAGCAGTACTTC. Translation: CASSQGLGDEQYF.

This clone has a single count. The chain links TRBV29-1 to TRBJ1-1; no definite D call. From germline, CDR1 is SQVTM and CDR2 ANQGSEA. The CDR3 covers 11 residues. V was shortened by 7 bases and J by 5 bases, with 11 bases between the two germline ends. The CDR3 nucleotides read TGCAGCGCCACGCCTGGGACTGAAGCTTTCTTT. This codes for CSATPGTEAFF.

This sequence joins TRBV7-9 and TRBJ2-1, with D perhaps TRBD1 (5 bases). V lost 1 base to trimming and J lost 4 bases, with 11 bases between them. This CDR3 has 15 residues. Germline lookup yields CDR1 SEHNR and CDR2 FQNEAQ (reference sequence). The DNA of the CDR3 is TGTGCCAGCAGCTTAGGATGGGGCGCGTACAATGAGCAGTTCTTC. Translating gives CASSLGWGAYNEQFF.

On this clone: The identical CDR3 is also encoded by other nucleotide sequences in the sample. The chain couples TRBV9 to TRBJ2-1; 8 bases fit TRBD2. This CDR3 has 15 amino acids. J gave up 4 bases and V 1 base, and 4 bases lay outside the gene matches. The germline CDR1 and CDR2 sequences are SGDLS and YYNGEE. The CDR3 DNA reads TGTGCCAGCAGCGTAATGGCGGGAGGTTACAATGAGCAGTTCTTC. This codes for CASSVMAGGYNEQFF.

Points on this clone: This specimen includes other DNA sequences encoding the same CDR3. The gene calls are TRBV29-1 and TRBJ2-7; weak D call: TRBD1 (5 bases). This CDR3 is 11 amino acids long. V shed 2 bases and J shed 4 bases, with 6 bases lying between them. Per the germline V gene, CDR1 is SQVTM and CDR2 is ANQGSEA. As DNA, the CDR3 is TGCAGCGTTGAACGACAGTACGAGCAGTACTTC. Its translation is CSVERQYEQYF.

The chain is built from TRBV29-1 and TRBJ2-2; maybe TRBD2 (5 bases). The CDR3 is 12 residues long. Germline CDR1 SQVTM, CDR2 ANQGSEA. Trimming removed 4 bases at V and 4 bases at J, with 7 bases between. DNA of the CDR3: TGCAGCGTTGGAGGGTTCACCGGGGAGCTGTTTTTT. Its translation: CSVGGFTGELFF.

This chain links TRBV13 with TRBJ1-1; D not resolved. This CDR3 is 14 amino acids long. The V and J ends lost 3 bases and 4 bases respectively, with 12 bases between them. CDR1 PRHDT and CDR2 FYEKMQ come from the germline V gene (reference sequence). The DNA for the CDR3 is TGTGCCAGCAGCTTTTTCTTTCGGGGCACTGAAGCTTTCTTT. As protein: CASSFFFRGTEAFF.

The chain carries TRBV2 and TRBJ2-2; D call uncertain. The V gene's germline CDR1 is SNHLY and CDR2 FYNNEI. CDR3 length equals 15 residues. Trimming removed 10 bases from V and 0 bases from J, with 15 bases in between. The CDR3 region has the DNA TGTGCCACCCAAGGGCCGAGTTCGAACACCGGGGAGCTGTTTTTT. Amino acid sequence: CATQGPSSNTGELFF.

CDR3: CASSFYWQETQYF. The CDR3, as DNA: TGTGCCAGCAGCTTTTACTGGCAAGAGACCCAGTACTTC. This chain links TRBV7-2 with TRBJ2-5; no firm D call. This CDR3 comprises 13 residues. Germline CDR1 SGHTA, CDR2 FQGNSA. V was trimmed by 3 bases and J by 2 bases, leaving 7 bases between them.

A word on this clone: This specimen includes other DNA sequences encoding the same CDR3. This chain connects TRBV30 to TRBJ2-7; maybe TRBD1 (6 bases). The V end was cut by 0 bases, the J end by 1 base, with 7 bases between. CDR1 and CDR2 from the germline V gene are GTSNPN and SVGIG (reference sequence). The CDR3 loop spans 13 amino acids. The CDR3 DNA follows: TGTGCCTGGAGTGTACAGGGTTCCTACGAGCAGTACTTC. Amino acid sequence: CAWSVQGSYEQYF. Combining the CDR3 with reference TRBV30 and TRBJ2-7 gives the whole variable domain SQTIHQWPATLVQPVGSPLSLECTVEGTSNPNLYWYRQAAGRGLQLLFYSVGIGQISSEVPQNLSASRPQDRQFILSSKKLLLSDSGFYLCAWSVQGSYEQYFGPGTRLTVT.

This clone appeared once. This chain connects TRBV5-1 to TRBJ2-7, with 11 positions matching TRBD2. After removal of 0 bases from V and 4 bases from J, the junction contained 3 bases not matched to a gene. The CDR3 runs 15 residues. From germline, CDR1 is SGHRS and CDR2 YFSETQ. For the CDR3, the DNA is TGCGCCAGCAGCTTGGAGGGACTAGCGGCTTACGAGCAGTACTTC. Residues: CASSLEGLAAYEQYF.

The chain links TRBV5-1 to TRBJ2-6; D uncertain. The CDR3 extends over 15 amino acids. The V end was cut by 7 bases, the J end by 0 bases, with 11 bases between. CDR1 is SGHRS and CDR2 is YFSETQ in the germline V gene. The DNA of the CDR3 is TGCGCCAGCTCTACCGAAGGCTCTGGGGCCAACGTCCTGACTTTC. Protein sequence: CASSTEGSGANVLTF.

With respect to this clone: This same CDR3 is encoded by further DNA sequences in the sample. This sequence joins TRBV29-1 and TRBJ2-7; D not certain. Germline values: CDR1 SQVTM, CDR2 ANQGSEA. The V end was cut by 1 base, the J end by 3 bases, with 4 bases between. This CDR3 comprises 11 residues. CDR3 loop: CSVEASYEQYF. In DNA form, the CDR3 reads TGCAGCGTTGAAGCCAGCTACGAGCAGTACTTC.

The genes are TRBV28 and TRBJ2-4; tentative D call: TRBD2 (5 bases). Germline lookup yields CDR1 MDHEN and CDR2 SYDVKM. CDR3 length: 12 amino acids. V was cut by 7 bases and J by 8 bases, with 12 bases left in between. CDR3 amino acids: CASTPRGYIQYF. The CDR3 DNA follows: TGTGCCAGCACCCCTAGAGGGTACATTCAGTACTTC.

The V call is TRBV25-1, the J call TRBJ2-5; D gene ambiguous. V lost 0 bases and J lost 4, with 15 bases in between. The germline CDR1 and CDR2 sequences are MGHDK and SYGVNS. The CDR3 spans 16 residues. The CDR3 bases are TGTGCCAGCAGTGAATATAAGAACAACCGGGCAGAGACCCAGTACTTC. Its protein product is CASSEYKNNRAETQYF.

The V and J genes are TRBV23-1 and TRBJ2-1, with D possibly being TRBD2 (5 bases). TRBV23-1 is labeled an ORF, and its function is uncertain. Trimming stripped 10 bases from V and 6 bases from J, with 16 bases between. The CDR3 is 13 residues long. This CDR3 is CAIPAPEANEQFF. The CDR3 bases are TGCGCCATCCCAGCCCCGGAGGCCAATGAGCAGTTCTTC.

The genes are TRBV10-3 and TRBJ2-7; tentative D call: TRBD2 (5 bases). Germline V gene data show CDR1 as ENHRY and CDR2 as SYGVKD. V shed 8 bases and J shed 4 bases, with 9 bases lying between them. This CDR3 has 11 amino acids. This CDR3 reads CAIGRGYEQYF. CDR3 DNA sequence: TGTGCCATCGGCCGCGGGTACGAGCAGTACTTC.

The gene calls are TRBV7-8 and TRBJ2-7; possibly TRBD1 for D (5 bases). The germline V and J ends were trimmed by 4 bases and 1 base, with 8 bases remaining between them. Germline CDR1 SGHVS, CDR2 FQNEAQ. The CDR3 has 13 amino acids. CDR3 in amino acids: CASSSWTSYEQYF. The CDR3 region has the DNA TGTGCCAGCAGCTCCTGGACATCCTACGAGCAGTACTTC.

This clone turned up a few times. This chain links TRBV19 with TRBJ2-1, with unresolved D. With 0 bases removed from V and 4 bases from J, the gap between germline ends came to 4 bases. The CDR3 has 13 residues. Germline-derived CDR1 and CDR2 are LNHDA and SQIVND (reference sequence). The CDR3 DNA is TGTGCCAGTAGTATAGAAAGATACAATGAGCAGTTCTTC. Translating gives CASSIERYNEQFF.

This sequence joins TRBV11-2 and TRBJ2-4; D remains unclear. The germline CDR1 and CDR2 sequences are SGHAT and FQNNGV. The CDR3 sequence is 16 residues long. Trimming cost V 0 bases and J 0 bases, with 9 bases left between them. The CDR3 DNA reads TGTGCCAGCAGCTTAGAGGCCCTCCTAGCCAAAAACATTCAGTACTTC. As protein: CASSLEALLAKNIQYF.

With regard to this clone: A read error may account for a junction end that differs from germline. V usage is TRBV29-1 and J usage is TRBJ2-2; 7 bases match TRBD2. CDR1 and CDR2 from the germline V gene are SQVTM and ANQGSEA. CDR3 length: 16 residues. In nucleotides, the CDR3 is TGCAGCGGTGAAGATATGGCTAGCGGTAACACCGGGGAGCTGTTTTTT. This codes for CSGEDMASGNTGELFF.

The J gene is TRBJ2-3, the V gene TRBV30; 9 bases are a match to TRBD2. Germline V gene data show CDR1 as GTSNPN and CDR2 as SVGIG (reference sequence). The CDR3 consists of 13 residues. Unmatched junction bases numbered 8, after V lost 4 bases and J lost 9 bases. The CDR3 DNA reads as TGTGCCTGGAATGGCGGCGGGGGGGACACGCAGTATTTT. Protein sequence: CAWNGGGGDTQYF.

The chain recombines TRBV7-2 with TRBJ2-6; TRBD1 matches 8 bases. Per the germline V gene, CDR1 is SGHTA and CDR2 is FQGNSA. The V and J ends lost 5 bases and 0 bases, in that order; junction bases with no gene match: 12. The CDR3 length is 19 residues. CDR3: CASSPGQGAFPSGANVLTF. CDR3 nucleotides: TGTGCCAGCAGCCCCGGACAGGGTGCCTTTCCCTCTGGGGCCAACGTCCTGACTTTC.